The subject of this entry is one T cell receptor (beta chain). The data belong to a study of blood T cell repertoires in COVID-19. In the study overall: T cells, B-cell-depleted T cells, or PBMCs supplied cDNA or gDNA.

The trim removed 5 bases at V and 8 bases at J, leaving 11 bases unmatched. The CDR3 spans 15 residues. CDR1 and CDR2 (germline): SGHNT, YENEEA. Source study methods: Counts of nucleated cells, estimated from reference gene primer amplification, were obtained. TCRdb's table, derived via immunoSEQ multiplex PCR, lists solely in-frame clones and lacks some. V, J and clone size reflect that table, while D and trimming were determined from the DNA. The repertoire includes 88,000 or so clones, 70% to 80% of them detected once, and approximately 22% sits in the top ten. The sequencing sample was made of peripheral blood. The chain combines TRBV11-3 with TRBJ2-1; TRBD2 agrees at 8 bases. This TCR derives from a human donor in a cohort sampled during active COVID-19. The CDR3 nucleotides are TGTGCCAGCAGCCGGGGGGGGCAGCTACACGATGAGCAGTTCTTC. This sequence encodes CASSRGGQLHDEQFF.